The rows below give T cell receptor beta chains drawn from one sample of a study of T cell repertoires in cytomegalovirus infection. From the reads, TCRdb called clonotypes with MiXCR, one entry per CDR3 protein. The profile shows hundreds of thousands of distinct CDR3 sequences, 20% to 30% of them singletons. The sequencing sample was made of CD8+ T cells from PBMCs. These receptors were taken from a human donor in good health (CMV status not recorded). Some clones in this sample may be carry-over from other donors' samples. CDR3s include the opening cysteine and the closing phenylalanine or tryptophan. A D gene is named only where the DNA matches it firmly. Clone size is not always given. Where it is, it says once, few, many or a class for expanded clones.

.	TRBV7-9	TRBJ2-7	many	TGTGCCAGCAGCTTAGGGAGGACGGAGCAGTACTTC	CASSLGRTEQYF
.	TRBV29-1	TRBJ1-1	few	TGCAGCGTTGAAGATGACAGTTGGGGCACTGAAGCTTTCTTT	CSVEDDSWGTEAFF
.	TRBV2	TRBJ2-6	few	TGTGCCAGCAGTGAAGAAGCGGGGGCCAACGTCCTGACTTTC	CASSEEAGANVLTF
TRBD2	TRBV7-9	TRBJ2-2	many	TGTGCCAGCAGATTATCCGCCGCGGGGGACACCGGGGAGCTGTTTTTT	CASRLSAAGDTGELFF
.	TRBV6-5	TRBJ1-5	many	TGTGCCAGCAGCCCACGGGAAAGACAGCCCCAGCATTTT	CASSPRERQPQHF
TRBD2	TRBV7-9	TRBJ2-1	many	TGTGCCAGCAGCCCATCGACTAGCCCATTCTACAATGAGCAGTTCTTC	CASSPSTSPFYNEQFF
TRBD2	TRBV20-1	TRBJ2-1	few	TGCAGTGCTAGAGGCGGGGGGATGGGGAATGAGCAGTTCTTC	CSARGGGMGNEQFF
TRBD2	TRBV6-5	TRBJ2-1	.	TGTGCCAGCAGTCCCCTGGCTAGCGGGGGTGATGAGCAGTTCTTC	CASSPLASGGDEQFF
TRBD1	TRBV6-1	TRBJ1-1	.	TGTGCCAGCTGCTACCGGACAGGGGACACTGAAGCTTTCTTT	CASCYRTGDTEAFF
.	TRBV18	TRBJ1-2	.	TGTGCCAGCTCACCAGAATTCGGCCCAGAGAACTATGGCTACACCTTC	CASSPEFGPENYGYTF
.	TRBV12-3/TRBV12-4	TRBJ1-2	few	TGTGCCAGCAGTTTTGGGTCGGGGTTTGACTATGGCTACACCTTC	CASSFGSGFDYGYTF
.	TRBV29-1	TRBJ2-5	.	TGCAGCGTTGGGATCGGGAGTGAGGCGCAAGAGACCCAGTACTTC	CSVGIGSEAQETQYF
TRBD1	TRBV9	TRBJ1-2	once	TGTGCCAGCAGCGTCACCGGGACAGGGGAACACTATGGCTACACCTTC	CASSVTGTGEHYGYTF
.	TRBV7-9	TRBJ2-3	many	TGTGCCAGCAGCTTAGTGGGGGGGCCTGGTACGCAGTATTTT	CASSLVGGPGTQYF
.	TRBV7-9	TRBJ2-1	few	TGTGCCAGCAGCTTAGACCGGTCGTTTGGCTCCTACAATGAGCAGTTCTTC	CASSLDRSFGSYNEQFF
.	TRBV6-2/TRBV6-3	TRBJ1-1	.	TGTGCCAGCAGTTACTCCCGACCGCGTGCGGATGGAGCTTTCTTT	CASSYSRPRADGAFF
.	TRBV2	TRBJ2-1	.	TGTGCCAGCATTGGGGGGCGAGGTGAGCAGTTCTTC	CASIGGRGEQFF
.	TRBV28	TRBJ2-5	few	TGTGCCAGCAGTTTATGGTGGGGAGAGCACCAAGAGACCCAGTACTTC	CASSLWWGEHQETQYF